Detailed here is one T cell receptor beta chain. TCRdb re-analysed the RT-PCR reads in MiXCR, keeping a single row per CDR3 protein. Of hundreds of thousands of distinct CDR3 sequences listed, roughly 18% are singletons. Per the germline V gene, CDR1 is SGHTA and CDR2 is FQGNSA. Trimming took 4 bases from V and 7 from J; bases not matched to a gene: 3. CDR3 length: 13 residues. The data are from a study of response to subunit inactivated influenza vaccine. This TCR was sampled from a man aged 45-60 years who received an inactivated influenza vaccine. V and J are TRBV7-2 and TRBJ2-2; TRBD1 matches 7 bases. The sample was PBMCs from blood, taken 4 to 6 days after vaccination. CDR3 protein: CASSSQGDGELFF. The CDR3, as DNA: TGTGCCAGCAGCTCCCAGGGGGACGGGGAGCTGTTTTTT.